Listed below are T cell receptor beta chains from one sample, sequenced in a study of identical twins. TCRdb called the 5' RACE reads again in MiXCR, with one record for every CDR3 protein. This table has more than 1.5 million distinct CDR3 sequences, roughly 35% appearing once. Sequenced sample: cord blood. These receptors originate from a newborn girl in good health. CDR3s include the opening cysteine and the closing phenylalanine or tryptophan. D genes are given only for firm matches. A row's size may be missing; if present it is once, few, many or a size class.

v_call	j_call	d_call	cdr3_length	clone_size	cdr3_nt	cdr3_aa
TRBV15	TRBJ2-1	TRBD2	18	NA	TGTGCCACCAGCAGAGATTGGGGAGCGGGAGGGTACCAAGAGACCCAGTTCTTC	CATSRDWGAGGYQETQFF
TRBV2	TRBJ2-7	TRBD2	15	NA	TGTGCCAGCCGCACCCTAGCGGGAGCTAGCTACGAGCAGTACTTC	CASRTLAGASYEQYF
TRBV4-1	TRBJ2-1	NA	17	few	TGCGCCAGCAGCCTCCTCGGTGTGGGGGCTCCCTACGGTGAGCAGTTCTTC	CASSLLGVGAPYGEQFF
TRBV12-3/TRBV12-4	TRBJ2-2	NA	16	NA	TGTGCCAGCAGTTTGACCGGCAGGATACGAAACGGGGAGCTGTTTTTT	CASSLTGRIRNGELFF
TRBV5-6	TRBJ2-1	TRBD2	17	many	TGTGCCAGCAGCTTGGTTACCCTAGCGGGAGGTAACAATGAGCAGTTCTTC	CASSLVTLAGGNNEQFF
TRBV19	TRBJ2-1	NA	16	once	TGTGCCAGTAGTATGTCTCTCGGGACCTACTCCTACGAGCAGTTCTTC	CASSMSLGTYSYEQFF
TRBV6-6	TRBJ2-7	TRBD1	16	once	TGTGCCAGCAGCCCTCGGCGGGACAGGGTGTCCTACGAGCAGTACTTC	CASSPRRDRVSYEQYF
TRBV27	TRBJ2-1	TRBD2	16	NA	TGTGCCAGCAGTTTAGGAGACGGGGGGTTTTACGATGAGCAGTTCTTC	CASSLGDGGFYDEQFF
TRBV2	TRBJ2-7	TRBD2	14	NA	TGTGCCAGCGGGGGACTAGCGGAGGCCTACGAGCAGTACTTC	CASGGLAEAYEQYF
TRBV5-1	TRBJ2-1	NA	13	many	TGCGCCAGCAGCCTGACTATCTACAATGAGCAGTTCTTC	CASSLTIYNEQFF
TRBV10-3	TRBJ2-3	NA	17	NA	TGTGCCATCAGTGGGTCGATGTGGGAGAGGCAAGCAGATACGCAGTATTTT	CAISGSMWERQADTQYF
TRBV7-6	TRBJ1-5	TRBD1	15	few	TGTGCCAGCAGCACACGGACAGGGGCGAATCAGCCCCAGCATTTT	CASSTRTGANQPQHF
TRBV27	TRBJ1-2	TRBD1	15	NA	TGTGCCAGCAGTAAGAGGACAGGCCCTAACTATGGCTACACCTTC	CASSKRTGPNYGYTF
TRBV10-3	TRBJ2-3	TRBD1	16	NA	TGTGCCATCAGTGAAATGCAGGGGGTGTCCACAGATACGCAGTATTTT	CAISEMQGVSTDTQYF
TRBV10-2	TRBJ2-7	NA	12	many	TGCGCCAGCAGTGAGCCGCGCTACGAGCAGTACTTC	CASSEPRYEQYF
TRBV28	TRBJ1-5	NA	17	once	TGTGCCAGCAGGCCCCCGGCAGGAGGAAAGGGCAATCAGCCCCAGCATTTT	CASRPPAGGKGNQPQHF
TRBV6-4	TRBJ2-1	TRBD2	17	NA	TGTGCCAGCAGTGGACGTACGGGACTAGCGGGGAACAATGAGCAGTTCTTC	CASSGRTGLAGNNEQFF
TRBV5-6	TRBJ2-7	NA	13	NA	TGTGCCAGCAGCTTGGCAACAAACAATGAGCAGTACTTC	CASSLATNNEQYF
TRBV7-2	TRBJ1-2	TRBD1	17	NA	TGTGCCAGCAGCTTAGAGTTAGTCTGGCAGGGGGGCTATGGCTACACCTTC	CASSLELVWQGGYGYTF
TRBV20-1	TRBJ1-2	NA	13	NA	TGCAGTGCTAGAGGGGGGAATCTCTATGGCTACACCTTC	CSARGGNLYGYTF
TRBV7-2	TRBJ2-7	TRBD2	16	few	TGTGCCAGCAGCTTACGGGCTAGCGGGAACCTCTACGAGCAGTACTTC	CASSLRASGNLYEQYF
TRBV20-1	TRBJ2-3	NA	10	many	TGCAGTGCTAAAATAGATACGCAGTATTTT	CSAKIDTQYF
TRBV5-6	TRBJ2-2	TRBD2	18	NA	TGTGCCAGCAGCTTGGCTCCTCTAGCGGGAGGGAACACCGGGGAGCTGTTTTTT	CASSLAPLAGGNTGELFF
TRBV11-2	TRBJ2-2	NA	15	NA	TGTGCCAGCAGCGCGGGGGCAGGGGGCGTCGGGGAGCTGTTTTTT	CASSAGAGGVGELFF